This T cell receptor beta chain was identified during a study of blood T cell repertoires in COVID-19. Produced via immunoSEQ multiplex PCR; TCRdb's table is partial and in-frame only. The sample contains 200,000 to 250,000 clones, about 86% of which appear only once. This TCR derives from a woman in her forties or fifties in a cohort exposed to, infected with or recovered from COVID-19 (not recorded which). What was sequenced was PBMCs or T cells enriched from blood (not recorded which).

The CDR3 sequence: CASSERNRGVNTEAFF. The CDR3 DNA is TGTGCCAGCAGTGAACGGAACAGGGGTGTGAACACTGAAGCTTTCTTT. The chain joins TRBV6-1 to TRBJ1-1, with 7 bases that match TRBD1. CDR3 length equals 16 residues. The J segment lost 0 bases and the V segment lost 2 bases, leaving 6 bases of the junction unmatched. CDR1 and CDR2 from the germline V gene are MNHNS and SASEGT.